The T cell receptor beta chain described here comes from a study of STAT5B mutations in CD4+ large granular lymphocyte leukemia. In the study's own analysis: Lowest detectable productive clonotype frequency was 2.59 x 10-5. Profiling relied on immunoSEQ multiplex PCR, and the TCRdb table lists in-frame clones only, not all of them. The V and J calls and clone size are taken from that table; D and trimming were inferred from the DNA. This table holds approximately 30,000 clones, around 76% found once. After removal of 1 base from V and 1 base from J, the junction contained 2 bases not matched to a gene. The CDR3 runs to 15 residues. Germline-derived CDR1 and CDR2 are SGHTA and FQGNSA.

Source material: CD4+ T cells from blood buffy coats. The chain is built from TRBV7-2 and TRBJ1-1; TRBD1 aligns across 8 bases. This TCR was recovered from a human donor in good health. The CDR3 loop reads CASSLGDRGNTEAFF. Here the CDR3 DNA reads TGTGCCAGCAGCTTAGGTGACAGGGGGAACACTGAAGCTTTCTTT.